This T cell receptor beta chain was sequenced during a study of cytomegalovirus exposure and HLA in healthy donors. For the study at large: A later analysis reported the 100 to 150 validation repertoires used the same platform as the 500 to 800 first-cohort repertoires.

The table came from immunoSEQ multiplex PCR; TCRdb's copy has only in-frame clones and leaves some out. This sample has about 240,000 clones; more than 75% occur once, and the top ten carry 2.6%. This clone was observed a handful of times. V lost 10 bases and J lost 6; bases outside the gene matches: 6. The CDR3 covers 12 residues. CDR1 and CDR2 from the germline V gene are MNHEY and SMNVEV (reference sequence). The origin of this receptor is a young man in good health and CMV-seronegative. Input material: PBMCs. The V call is TRBV27, the J call TRBJ1-2; 9 bases align to TRBD1. The CDR3 sequence: CATSTGGDGYTF. For the CDR3, the DNA is TGTGCCACTTCGACAGGGGGGGATGGCTACACCTTC.